This T cell receptor beta chain stems from a study of blood T cells in healthy people across ages. Study outcomes and limitations: Age brought a roughly linear fall in TCR beta diversity measured per million T cells.

Primed by a sample-barcoded 5' primer and a J-beta primer mix, a second PCR proceeded for roughly 6 to 12 cycles. Sequencing yielded, for each sample, at least 2.5 million paired-end reads carrying CDR3. Each CDR3 protein gets one entry after TCRdb re-called the 5' RACE reads with MiXCR. The sample records about 1.7 million distinct CDR3 sequences, 25% to 30% being singletons. The donors, aged roughly 6 to 90, were healthy Caucasians from Russia. This clonotype was counted ten times or more. Its antigen is unidentified. This receptor was identified in a woman aged 30 to 39 in good health. Input material: blood.

The CDR3 is CASSPTWSGQETQYF. Written as DNA, the CDR3 is TGTGCCAGCAGCCCCACATGGAGCGGACAAGAGACCCAGTACTTC. This sequence joins TRBV5-4 and TRBJ2-5; perhaps TRBD2 as D (5 bases). V shed 4 bases and J shed 2 bases, with 15 bases lying between them. The CDR3 is 15 amino acids. Per germline, CDR1 SGHNT and CDR2 YYREEE (reference sequence).